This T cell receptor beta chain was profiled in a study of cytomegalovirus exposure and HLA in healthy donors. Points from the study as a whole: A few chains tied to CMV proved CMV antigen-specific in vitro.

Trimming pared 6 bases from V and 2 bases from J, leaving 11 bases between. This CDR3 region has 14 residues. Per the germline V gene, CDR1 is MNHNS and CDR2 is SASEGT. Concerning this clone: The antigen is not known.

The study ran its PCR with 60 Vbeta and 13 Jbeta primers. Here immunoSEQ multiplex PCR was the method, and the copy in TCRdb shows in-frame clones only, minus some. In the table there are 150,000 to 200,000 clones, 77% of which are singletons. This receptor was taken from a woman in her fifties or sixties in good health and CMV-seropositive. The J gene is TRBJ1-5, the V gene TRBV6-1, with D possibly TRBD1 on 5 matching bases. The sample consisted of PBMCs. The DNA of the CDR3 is TGTGCCAGCAGCGGGGGGGTGGGCAATCAGCCCCAGCATTTT. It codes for CASSGGVGNQPQHF.